These 28 T cell receptor beta chains came from one sample sequenced in a study of cytomegalovirus exposure and HLA in healthy donors. The PCR had 60 Vbeta and 13 Jbeta primers. The protocol was immunoSEQ multiplex PCR, while the TCRdb copy is restricted to in-frame clones and leaves out a portion. The table shows around 100,000 clones, with over 50% occurring only once. The sample comprised PBMCs. These receptors originate from a man aged 25-40 years in good health and CMV-seronegative.

This clone has a handful of counts. The chain couples TRBV4-2 to TRBJ1-1; D gene unclear. Trimming took off 0 bases at V and 4 bases at J, with 15 bases between the two ends. CDR1 is LGHNA and CDR2 is YNFKEQ in the germline V gene. The CDR3 is 16 residues long. The DNA for the CDR3 is TGTGCCAGCAGCCAAGAGTCAGGAGGGCGAAGCACTGAAGCTTTCTTT. This translates into CASSQESGGRSTEAFF.

This clone was recorded a few times. J is TRBJ2-2 and V is TRBV19; weak D call: TRBD1 (6 bases). Germline assignment: CDR1 LNHDA and CDR2 SQIVND (reference sequence). The V end was cut by 3 bases, the J end by 4 bases, with 12 bases between. This CDR3 has 15 amino acids. Here the CDR3 reads CASSIGDTLTGELFF. CDR3 DNA sequence: TGTGCCAGTAGTATTGGGGACACCCTCACCGGGGAGCTGTTTTTT.

This clone was recorded a few times. An end of the junction differs from the germline gene, which may be a read error. The V and J genes are TRBV7-9 and TRBJ2-1; 8 bases agree with TRBD2. The CDR3 length is 16 residues. Germline V gives CDR1 SEHNR, CDR2 FQNEAQ (reference sequence). CDR3 amino acids: CSSSPILRGDYNEQFF. Written as DNA, the CDR3 is TGTTCCAGCAGCCCCATTTTGCGGGGGGACTACAATGAGCAGTTCTTC.

This rearrangement joins TRBV10-1 to TRBJ2-7; the D is unclear. V lost 5 bases to trimming and J lost 3 bases, with 11 bases between them. The CDR3 consists of 13 residues. Germline CDR1 WNHNN, CDR2 SYGVQD (reference sequence). CDR3 in DNA: TGCGCCAGCAGTCTCGGGTCTGGCTACGAGCAGTACTTC. It is translated as CASSLGSGYEQYF.

This chain links TRBV25-1 with TRBJ1-5; D might be TRBD1 (6 bases). Germline V lookup: CDR1 MGHDK, CDR2 SYGVNS. This CDR3 has 15 amino acids. The V and J ends lost 4 bases and 5 bases respectively, with 15 bases between them. Here the CDR3 reads CASSAGGERYQPQHF. CDR3 coding DNA: TGTGCCAGCAGTGCGGGGGGCGAGAGGTATCAGCCCCAGCATTTT.

V and J are TRBV19 and TRBJ1-5; D not resolved. The length of the CDR3 is 15 residues. V shed 4 bases and J shed 0 bases, with 10 bases lying between them. CDR1 and CDR2 (germline): LNHDA, SQIVND (reference sequence). The CDR3 loop reads CASSTDFLSNQPQHF. In DNA form, the CDR3 reads TGTGCCAGTAGTACTGACTTTCTTAGCAATCAGCCCCAGCATTTT.

In this sample, this clone turned up a few times. V is TRBV14 and J is TRBJ2-7; 8 nucleotides line up with TRBD2. V dropped 8 bases and J dropped 4; count of bases not matched to a gene: 10. Germline-derived CDR1 and CDR2 are SGHDN and FVKESK. The CDR3 spans 14 residues. This CDR3 reads CASGKRGFTYEQYF. CDR3 nucleotides: TGTGCCAGCGGCAAGCGGGGGTTTACTTACGAGCAGTACTTC. The variable domain in full, completed from reference TRBV14 and TRBJ2-7, reads EAGVTQFPSHSVIEKGQTVTLRCDPISGHDNLYWYRRVMGKEIKFLLHFVKESKQDESGMPNNRFLAERTGGTYSTLKVQPAELEDSGVYFCASGKRGFTYEQYFGPGTRLTVT.

The V and J genes are TRBV5-1 and TRBJ1-4; the match to TRBD1 covers 10 bases. CDR1 is SGHRS, CDR2 YFSETQ, per germline. J gave up 6 bases and V 5 bases, and 4 bases lay outside the gene matches. This CDR3 region has 14 residues. CDR3 DNA sequence: TGCGCCAGCAGTTCCGGGACAGGGGATGAAAAACTGTTTTTT. Translating gives CASSSGTGDEKLFF.

The J gene is TRBJ2-1, the V gene TRBV19, with D possibly TRBD2 on 5 matching bases. Trimming stripped 3 bases from V and 6 bases from J, with 9 bases between. This CDR3 region has 13 residues. The germline V gene has CDR1 LNHDA and CDR2 SQIVND (reference sequence). The CDR3 region has the DNA TGTGCCAGTAGTATTTCGGGGAGCAATGAGCAGTTCTTC. Translation gives CASSISGSNEQFF.

The table lists this clone with a few counts. The CDR3 here is CASSAGSVHEQYF. The CDR3 DNA sequence: TGTGCCAGCTCCGCGGGCTCGGTCCACGAGCAGTACTTC. The chain links TRBV9 to TRBJ2-7, with TRBD2 as a possible D gene (5 bases). Trimming left V 7 bases short and J 5 bases short, with 16 bases between. CDR3 length: 13 residues. The germline V gene encodes CDR1 SGDLS and CDR2 YYNGEE.

V usage is TRBV28 and J usage is TRBJ2-4; D is ambiguous. The V and J ends lost 8 bases and 0 bases respectively, with 8 bases between them. There are 13 residues in the CDR3. Germline V CDR1 and CDR2: MDHEN, SYDVKM. The CDR3 DNA reads TGTGCCAGCGTCCCCTTAGCCAAAAACATTCAGTACTTC. Translating gives CASVPLAKNIQYF.

V gene TRBV27 combines with J gene TRBJ2-5; 9 nucleotides line up with TRBD2. This CDR3 region has 15 residues. Germline-derived CDR1 and CDR2 are MNHEY and SMNVEV (reference sequence). Losses at the gene ends were 5 bases for V and 4 bases for J; bases not matched to a gene: 8. Here the CDR3 reads CASSQGPRGGETQYF. Written as DNA, the CDR3 is TGTGCCAGCAGTCAGGGGCCGCGGGGGGGAGAGACCCAGTACTTC.

The V and J genes are TRBV15 and TRBJ2-2, with a possible D match to TRBD2 (6 bases). The V end was cut by 1 base, the J end by 3 bases, with 15 bases between. Germline CDR1 reads LNHNV; CDR2 reads YYDKDF (reference sequence). The CDR3 has 17 residues. CDR3 DNA sequence: TGTGCCACCAGCAGAGGTCAGGAGGGTATTTACACCGGGGAGCTGTTTTTT. Residues: CATSRGQEGIYTGELFF.

The chain carries TRBV18 and TRBJ2-7; D gene unclear. Trimming took 0 bases from V and 2 from J, leaving 5 bases between them. CDR3 length: 13 residues. Germline V gives CDR1 KGHSH, CDR2 LQKENI. The CDR3 loop reads CASSPPPAYEQYF. CDR3 DNA: TGTGCCAGCTCACCACCGCCAGCCTACGAGCAGTACTTC.

The V call is TRBV5-1, the J call TRBJ2-5; 9 nucleotides align to TRBD1. CDR3 length equals 15 residues. CDR1 and CDR2 from the germline V gene are SGHRS and YFSETQ. The trim removed 3 bases at V and 5 bases at J, leaving 8 bases unmatched. The CDR3 DNA reads TGCGCCAGCAGCTCCCGGAAGACAGGGGGGGAGACCCAGTACTTC. Translating gives CASSSRKTGGETQYF.

This clone was found a few times. The rearrangement uses TRBV5-1 and TRBJ1-1; 8 bases are shared with TRBD1. Germline-derived CDR1 and CDR2 are SGHRS and YFSETQ. There are 17 residues in the CDR3. V was clipped by 4 bases and J by 3 bases; unmatched bases: 14. CDR3 DNA sequence: TGCGCCAGCAGCCGAAACGGACAGGGAGGACGGTACACTGAAGCTTTCTTT. It encodes CASSRNGQGGRYTEAFF.

V gene TRBV19 combines with J gene TRBJ2-3, with 10 bases lining up with TRBD2. Germline CDR1 and CDR2: LNHDA and SQIVND (reference sequence). This CDR3 has 14 amino acids. The V segment lost 7 bases and the J segment 2 bases; nucleotides outside the gene matches: 3. The CDR3 sequence is CASKTSGNTDTQYF. CDR3 sequence (DNA): TGTGCCAGTAAAACTAGCGGGAACACAGATACGCAGTATTTT.

The rearrangement joins TRBV28 to TRBJ2-5; the match to TRBD1 covers 9 bases. Germline trimming cut 4 bases from V and 5 bases from J; bases unmatched to any gene: 5. The CDR3 consists of 14 residues. CDR1 MDHEN and CDR2 SYDVKM come from the germline V gene. The CDR3: CASSSGTGTETQYF. The CDR3 region has the DNA TGTGCCAGCAGTTCCGGGACAGGGACGGAGACCCAGTACTTC.

For the CDR3, the DNA is TGTGCCATCAGTGAGTTGAGTAGCGGGGATACCTACGAGCAGTACTTC. This sequence encodes CAISELSSGDTYEQYF. V and J are TRBV10-3 and TRBJ2-7; 8 nucleotides match TRBD2. Trimming cost V 1 base and J 2 bases; bases outside gene matches: 7. Germline-derived CDR1 and CDR2 are ENHRY and SYGVKD. This CDR3 is built from 16 residues.

The CDR3 DNA reads as TGTGCCAGCAGTGCGGGGGGTGGCACAGATACGCAGTATTTT. Its translation is CASSAGGGTDTQYF. The genes are TRBV6-4 and TRBJ2-3; 7 bases line up with TRBD2. This CDR3 contains 14 residues. V lost 4 bases, J lost 1 base, and 2 bases stayed unmatched. Germline V gene sequence: CDR1 MRHNA, CDR2 SNTAGT.

As for this clone: Sequence at one end of the junction differs from germline and may be a read error. The chain carries TRBV2 and TRBJ2-5, with TRBD2 matching over 9 bases. CDR1 SNHLY and CDR2 FYNNEI come from the germline V gene. This CDR3 has 17 amino acids. CDR3 region: CASSEGLAGEFGETQYF. CDR3 DNA sequence: TGTGCCAGCAGCGAAGGGTTAGCGGGAGAATTTGGAGAGACCCAGTACTTC.

The genes are TRBV27 and TRBJ2-3, with 8 positions matching TRBD2. The CDR3 extends over 15 amino acids. J was trimmed by 3 bases and V by 8 bases; bases with no gene match: 10. Germline-derived CDR1 and CDR2 are MNHEY and SMNVEV (reference sequence). The CDR3 DNA follows: TGTGCCAGCCTAAGGGAGCGGGGGATAACAGATACGCAGTATTTT. The encoded protein is CASLRERGITDTQYF.

V usage is TRBV7-6 and J usage is TRBJ2-3; TRBD2 aligns across 12 bases. In germline, CDR1 is SGHVS, CDR2 FNYEAQ. The CDR3 contains 18 residues. The ends lost 1 base at V and 0 bases at J; junction bases unmatched: 5. CDR3 DNA sequence: TGTGCCAGCAGCTTAGGAACTAGCGGGGGGACTAGCACAGATACGCAGTATTTT. It specifies CASSLGTSGGTSTDTQYF.

The chain uses TRBV28 and TRBJ2-1, with TRBD1 identical over 9 bases. Unmatched junction bases numbered 10, after V lost 6 bases and J lost 7 bases. The V gene's germline CDR1 is MDHEN and CDR2 SYDVKM. The CDR3 sequence is 15 residues long. CDR3: CASSQRQGVRNEQFF. The CDR3 nucleotides read TGTGCCAGCAGCCAAAGACAGGGGGTGCGGAATGAGCAGTTCTTC.

The chain employs TRBV4-1 and TRBJ2-1; tentatively, D is TRBD2 (6 bases). The germline gives CDR1 MGHRA, CDR2 YSYEKL. V dropped 4 bases and J dropped 9 bases, with 19 bases sitting between them. The CDR3 covers 15 residues. The CDR3, as DNA: TGCGCCAGCAGCCCGACTAGTTCTAGGGGCGGTGAGCAGTTCTTC. This translates into CASSPTSSRGGEQFF.

The rearrangement links TRBV11-2 to TRBJ1-2; 12 nucleotides agree with TRBD1. This CDR3 region has 16 residues. The germline gives CDR1 SGHAT, CDR2 FQNNGV. After removal of 5 bases from V and 7 bases from J, the junction contained 11 bases not matched to a gene. CDR3 sequence (DNA): TGTGCCAGCAGCGTGGGGACAGGGGGCGAATCTTCTGGCTACACCTTC. Translated: CASSVGTGGESSGYTF.

This clone was counted a few times. This chain uses TRBV27 with TRBJ1-1; 10 bases map to TRBD1. In germline, CDR1 is MNHEY, CDR2 SMNVEV (reference sequence). With V trimmed by 5 bases and J by 3 bases, 6 bases remained unmatched. The length of the CDR3 is 15 residues. The CDR3 region is CASSPQDRGDTEAFF. CDR3 nucleotides: TGTGCCAGCAGTCCCCAGGACAGGGGGGACACTGAAGCTTTCTTT.

There are a few counts of this clone. This chain uses TRBV5-1 with TRBJ2-5; 12 nucleotides align to TRBD1. Germline CDR1 is SGHRS and CDR2 is YFSETQ. CDR3 length: 15 residues. V was pared by 6 bases and J by 1 base, with 4 bases of the junction left unmatched. In nucleotides, the CDR3 is TGCGCCAGCAACCGGGACAGGGGGCCCCAAGAGACCCAGTACTTC. Amino acids: CASNRDRGPQETQYF.